A selection of T cell receptor beta chains follows, all from one sample in a study of patients and donors after allogeneic stem cell transplantation. MiXCR, applied by TCRdb to the RT-PCR reads, yields one record per CDR3 protein. The repertoire holds around 30,000 distinct CDR3 sequences, with 37% as singletons. The sample consisted of blood, either unsorted or a sorted T cell fraction (not recorded which). The origin of the receptors is a human donor who was either an allogeneic HSCT recipient or a stem cell or donor lymphocyte infusion donor (not recorded which). It is not recorded whose cells these are; they may come from a transplant donor. Each CDR3 is given with its conserved first and last residue. The order of the fields is J gene, V gene, clone size, D gene, CDR3 protein, CDR3 DNA. D genes are given only for firm matches. Size values are once, few and many counts, or a class for expanded clones, and some rows have none.

J gene: TRBJ1-2; V gene: TRBV5-1; clone size: few; D gene: TRBD1; CDR3 protein: CASSLSGQGRGYTF; CDR3 DNA: TGCGCCAGCAGCTTGTCGGGACAGGGTCGCGGCTACACCTTC
J gene: TRBJ2-1; V gene: TRBV4-1; clone size: .; D gene: TRBD2; CDR3 protein: CASSQLGLAFNEQSF; CDR3 DNA: TGCGCCAGCAGCCAATTGGGACTAGCGTTCAATGAGCAGTCCTTC
J gene: TRBJ2-3; V gene: TRBV10-1; clone size: once; D gene: .; CDR3 protein: CASSTGETGDTQYF; CDR3 DNA: TGCGCCAGCAGCACGGGGGAGACTGGAGATACGCAGTATTTT
J gene: TRBJ2-1; V gene: TRBV7-2; clone size: .; D gene: .; CDR3 protein: CASSLGLYNEQFF; CDR3 DNA: TGTGCCAGCAGCTTAGGACTATATAATGAGCAGTTCTTC
J gene: TRBJ2-7; V gene: TRBV15; clone size: .; D gene: TRBD2; CDR3 protein: CATSRDPASGSYEQYF; CDR3 DNA: TGTGCCACCAGCAGAGATCCGGCTAGCGGATCCTACGAGCAGTACTTC
J gene: TRBJ2-1; V gene: TRBV20-1; clone size: .; D gene: TRBD2; CDR3 protein: CSAAPSSGYNEQFF; CDR3 DNA: TGCAGTGCCGCCCCCTCTAGCGGGTACAATGAGCAGTTCTTC
J gene: TRBJ2-1; V gene: TRBV29-1; clone size: few; D gene: .; CDR3 protein: CSVGTTSYNEQFF; CDR3 DNA: TGCAGCGTAGGGACAACATCCTACAATGAGCAGTTCTTC
J gene: TRBJ1-6; V gene: TRBV28; clone size: few; D gene: .; CDR3 protein: CAGGEGTALNSPLHF; CDR3 DNA: TGTGCCGGGGGCGAAGGGACGGCCCTTAATTCACCCCTCCACTTT
J gene: TRBJ2-5; V gene: TRBV12-3/TRBV12-4; clone size: few; D gene: TRBD2; CDR3 protein: CASSWGLAGGYQETQYF; CDR3 DNA: TGTGCCAGCAGTTGGGGACTAGCGGGGGGCTATCAAGAGACCCAGTACTTC
J gene: TRBJ1-2; V gene: TRBV10-3; clone size: once; D gene: .; CDR3 protein: CAISGPTYGYTF; CDR3 DNA: TGTGCCATCAGTGGACCGACCTATGGCTACACCTTC
J gene: TRBJ1-1; V gene: TRBV18; clone size: few; D gene: .; CDR3 protein: CASSPGQMKNTEAFF; CDR3 DNA: TGTGCCAGCTCACCTGGACAGATGAAAAACACTGAAGCTTTCTTT
J gene: TRBJ1-2; V gene: TRBV12-3/TRBV12-4; clone size: few; D gene: TRBD1; CDR3 protein: CASSQGARGYTF; CDR3 DNA: TGTGCCAGCAGTCAGGGGGCTAGGGGCTACACCTTC
J gene: TRBJ2-2; V gene: TRBV12-3/TRBV12-4; clone size: .; D gene: .; CDR3 protein: CASTSGRGRTNTGELFF; CDR3 DNA: TGTGCCAGCACCTCGGGCAGGGGCCGGACGAACACCGGGGAGCTGTTTTTT
J gene: TRBJ1-2; V gene: TRBV20-1; clone size: few; D gene: TRBD1; CDR3 protein: CSASGQGAGYTF; CDR3 DNA: TGCAGTGCTAGCGGTCAGGGGGCCGGCTACACCTTC
J gene: TRBJ1-3; V gene: TRBV12-3/TRBV12-4; clone size: few; D gene: .; CDR3 protein: CASSLPLPTIYF; CDR3 DNA: TGTGCCAGCAGTTTACCCCTGCCGACCATATATTTT
J gene: TRBJ1-2; V gene: TRBV6-5; clone size: few; D gene: .; CDR3 protein: CASSRSWEGGYTF; CDR3 DNA: TGTGCCAGCAGTCGATCCTGGGAGGGTGGCTACACCTTC
J gene: TRBJ2-1; V gene: TRBV4-2; clone size: many; D gene: .; CDR3 protein: CASSQEVHTEQFF; CDR3 DNA: TGTGCCAGCAGCCAAGAGGTTCACACGGAGCAGTTCTTC
J gene: TRBJ2-1; V gene: TRBV6-5; clone size: .; D gene: .; CDR3 protein: CASSLDGNTYNEQFF; CDR3 DNA: TGTGCCAGCAGTCTTGACGGGAACACCTACAATGAGCAGTTCTTC
J gene: TRBJ2-3; V gene: TRBV20-1; clone size: .; D gene: TRBD1; CDR3 protein: CSALDRGSYTDTQYF; CDR3 DNA: TGCAGTGCTTTGGACAGGGGATCATACACAGATACGCAGTATTTT
J gene: TRBJ2-3; V gene: TRBV3-1; clone size: .; D gene: .; CDR3 protein: CASSQDGRADTQYF; CDR3 DNA: TGTGCCAGCAGCCAAGACGGTAGGGCAGATACGCAGTATTTT
J gene: TRBJ2-7; V gene: TRBV27; clone size: .; D gene: TRBD2; CDR3 protein: CASSLSGLGYEQYF; CDR3 DNA: TGTGCCAGCAGTTTATCGGGACTAGGCTACGAGCAGTACTTC
J gene: TRBJ2-7; V gene: TRBV5-1; clone size: few; D gene: TRBD2; CDR3 protein: CASSLETSSYEQYF; CDR3 DNA: TGCGCCAGCAGCTTGGAGACTAGCAGCTACGAGCAGTACTTC
J gene: TRBJ2-7; V gene: TRBV4-1; clone size: few; D gene: .; CDR3 protein: CASSQVGMVTHEQYF; CDR3 DNA: TGCGCCAGCAGCCAAGTGGGCATGGTTACCCACGAGCAGTACTTC
J gene: TRBJ2-7; V gene: TRBV10-3; clone size: .; D gene: .; CDR3 protein: CAVQGRPSYEQYF; CDR3 DNA: TGTGCCGTACAGGGACGTCCCTCCTACGAGCAGTACTTC
J gene: TRBJ2-3; V gene: TRBV7-2; clone size: .; D gene: .; CDR3 protein: CASSFDPNGGTDTQYF; CDR3 DNA: TGTGCCAGCAGCTTCGACCCTAACGGGGGCACAGATACGCAGTATTTT
J gene: TRBJ1-2; V gene: TRBV4-2; clone size: few; D gene: TRBD1; CDR3 protein: CASSQSTGTGVRYGYTF; CDR3 DNA: TGTGCCAGCAGCCAGTCAACCGGGACAGGGGTACGGTATGGCTACACCTTC
J gene: TRBJ2-3; V gene: TRBV7-6; clone size: .; D gene: .; CDR3 protein: CASSLVGTDTQYF; CDR3 DNA: TGTGCCAGCAGCTTAGTGGGCACAGATACGCAGTATTTT
J gene: TRBJ2-7; V gene: TRBV7-9; clone size: .; D gene: TRBD1; CDR3 protein: CASSNIRGRREQYF; CDR3 DNA: TGTGCCAGCAGCAACATTAGGGGGCGGCGGGAGCAGTACTTC
J gene: TRBJ2-1; V gene: TRBV25-1; clone size: few; D gene: .; CDR3 protein: CASSEPLGDEQFF; CDR3 DNA: TGTGCCAGCAGTGAACCCCTAGGGGATGAGCAGTTCTTC
J gene: TRBJ1-6; V gene: TRBV27; clone size: .; D gene: TRBD1; CDR3 protein: CASSPWTGKAQSLHF; CDR3 DNA: TGTGCCAGCAGCCCCTGGACAGGGAAGGCCCAGTCCCTCCACTTT
J gene: TRBJ1-6; V gene: TRBV12-3/TRBV12-4; clone size: .; D gene: TRBD1; CDR3 protein: CASSVTGGWSPLHF; CDR3 DNA: TGTGCCAGCAGTGTGACAGGGGGATGGTCACCCCTCCACTTT
J gene: TRBJ1-1; V gene: TRBV24-1; clone size: many; D gene: .; CDR3 protein: CATSEGRRTEAFF; CDR3 DNA: TGTGCCACCAGTGAAGGGCGTAGGACTGAAGCTTTCTTT
J gene: TRBJ1-1; V gene: TRBV7-9; clone size: many; D gene: .; CDR3 protein: CASSFMGGTEAFF; CDR3 DNA: TGTGCCAGCAGCTTTATGGGGGGGACTGAAGCTTTCTTT
J gene: TRBJ2-1; V gene: TRBV20-1; clone size: once; D gene: TRBD2; CDR3 protein: CSATWGLAGTYNEQFF; CDR3 DNA: TGCAGTGCCACCTGGGGGTTAGCGGGGACCTACAATGAGCAGTTCTTC
J gene: TRBJ2-7; V gene: TRBV20-1; clone size: .; D gene: TRBD2; CDR3 protein: CSALTSGRAGEQYF; CDR3 DNA: TGCAGTGCTCTCACTAGCGGGAGGGCGGGGGAGCAGTACTTC
J gene: TRBJ2-5; V gene: TRBV9; clone size: .; D gene: .; CDR3 protein: CASSVSPNRETQYF; CDR3 DNA: TGTGCCAGCAGCGTATCCCCCAACAGGGAGACCCAGTACTTC
J gene: TRBJ1-5; V gene: TRBV20-1; clone size: few; D gene: .; CDR3 protein: CSWGQNNQPQHF; CDR3 DNA: TGCAGCTGGGGGCAGAACAATCAGCCCCAGCATTTT
J gene: TRBJ1-5; V gene: TRBV24-1; clone size: once; D gene: TRBD1; CDR3 protein: CATSESGTGVQPQHF; CDR3 DNA: TGTGCCACCAGCGAATCCGGGACAGGGGTCCAGCCCCAGCATTTT
J gene: TRBJ2-7; V gene: TRBV20-1; clone size: few; D gene: TRBD1; CDR3 protein: CSANEGARYEQYF; CDR3 DNA: TGCAGTGCTAACGAGGGGGCGAGGTACGAGCAGTACTTC
J gene: TRBJ1-1; V gene: TRBV12-3/TRBV12-4; clone size: medium-sized; D gene: .; CDR3 protein: CASSLGQGWDTEAFF; CDR3 DNA: TGTGCCAGCAGTTTGGGGCAGGGCTGGGACACTGAAGCTTTCTTT
J gene: TRBJ1-6; V gene: TRBV4-2; clone size: .; D gene: TRBD1; CDR3 protein: CASSQDRTGLDSPLHF; CDR3 DNA: TGTGCCAGCAGCCAAGATAGGACAGGGTTGGATTCACCCCTCCACTTT